This T cell receptor (beta chain) was retrieved from a study of blood T cell repertoires in COVID-19. Across the whole study: Some COVID-19 samples were acute and others convalescent; all came from the United States, Italy and Spain. Sample material is recorded as cDNA or gDNA derived from T cells, B-cell-depleted T cells, or PBMCs.

Per germline, CDR1 LNHDA and CDR2 SQIVND (reference sequence). This CDR3 comprises 13 residues. Trimming cost V 5 bases and J 2 bases, with 8 bases left between them. Authors' methods: Estimated nucleated cell counts came from reference gene primer amplification. The data were produced by immunoSEQ multiplex PCR, yet TCRdb's version contains in-frame clones alone and is incomplete. The V and J calls and clone size are taken from that table; D and trimming were inferred from the DNA. The profile shows about 190,000 clones, approximately 80% of them singletons. Sequencing used peripheral blood. The clonotype comes from a woman in her forties or fifties with acute or convalescent COVID-19. This rearrangement joins TRBV19 to TRBJ2-3; no firm D call. The CDR3 loop is CASSPGNTDTQYF. The CDR3 nucleotides are TGTGCCAGTAGTCCGGGTAACACAGATACGCAGTATTTT. The whole variable domain, filled in from reference TRBV19 and TRBJ2-3, reads DGGITQSPKYLFRKEGQNVTLSCEQNLNHDAMYWYRQDPGQGLRLIYYSQIVNDFQKGDIAEGYSVSREKKESFPLTVTSAQKNPTAFYLCASSPGNTDTQYFGPGTRLTVL.